This entry lists 19 T cell receptor beta chains sequenced from one sample in a study of tumor-infiltrating lymphocytes in primary liver carcinoma. Unsorted whole blood supplied the RNA, and germline DNA was extracted too. cDNA specific to TCR beta was made from 500 ng of total RNA, with a constant-region primer employed for priming. For TCR beta, libraries were produced by three nested multiplex PCR rounds using slightly modified ARM-PCR. Researchers ran the first two PCR rounds for roughly 11 cycles each with TRBV1-TRBV30 forward primers and a C-beta reverse primer. TCRdb analysed the multiplex PCR reads with MiXCR anew, one entry per CDR3 protein. The table records approximately 320,000 distinct CDR3 sequences, more than 55% of them present only once. Material: peripheral blood. These receptors were collected from a woman aged 30 to 39 with primary liver carcinoma and hepatitis B virus infection.

This clonotype was seen ten or more times. The J gene is TRBJ2-2, the V gene TRBV11-2; D perhaps matches TRBD1 (5 bases). CDR1 and CDR2 (germline): SGHAT, FQNNGV. This CDR3 region has 15 residues. V was trimmed by 5 bases and J by 1 base, leaving 11 bases between them. The CDR3 DNA reads as TGTGCCAGCAGCGAGGACATGCGGAACACCGGGGAGCTGTTTTTT. Encoded protein: CASSEDMRNTGELFF.

In its sample, this clonotype was seen a few times. The rearrangement links TRBV7-9 to TRBJ2-5; D may be TRBD2 (5 bases). Between the trimmed V and J ends, which lost 6 bases and 3 bases, there was a span of 14 bases. The CDR3 loop spans 14 amino acids. Germline V gene sequence: CDR1 SEHNR, CDR2 FQNEAQ (reference sequence). CDR3 in DNA: TGTGCCAGCAGTCAAACTCCGGGGAAAGAGACCCAGTACTTC. Translation gives CASSQTPGKETQYF.

Details on this clonotype: The junction differs from germline at one of its ends, possibly a read error. The rearrangement joins TRBV5-1 to TRBJ2-6, with D perhaps TRBD1 (5 bases). There are 15 residues in the CDR3. In germline, CDR1 is SGHRS, CDR2 YFSETQ. DNA of the CDR3: TGCGCCAGCAGCGTAGGATCTGTTGGGGCCAACGTCCTGAGTTTC. Translation: CASSVGSVGANVLSF.

This clonotype was picked up many times. The chain recombines TRBV7-9 with TRBJ2-7; maybe TRBD1 (5 bases). Per germline, CDR1 SEHNR and CDR2 FQNEAQ (reference sequence). Deletions cut 5 bases from V and 0 bases from J, with 17 bases between. The CDR3 runs to 16 residues. The CDR3 spells CASSTRGAGSSYEQYF. CDR3 sequence (DNA): TGTGCCAGCAGCACGCGTGGGGCAGGATCCTCCTACGAGCAGTACTTC.

This clonotype was picked up a small number of times. The chain employs TRBV12-3 or TRBV12-4 and TRBJ2-7; possibly TRBD2 for D (7 bases). The V and J ends lost 6 bases and 5 bases respectively, with 14 bases between them. The CDR3 is 13 residues long. The CDR3 coding sequence is TGTGCCAGCAGGAGGGGGGGTTGGGACGAGCAGTACTTC. Translated, it gives CASRRGGWDEQYF.

The V call is TRBV30, the J call TRBJ1-2; D is unresolved. From germline, CDR1 is GTSNPN and CDR2 SVGIG (reference sequence). V shed 3 bases and J shed 2 bases, with 19 bases lying between them. This CDR3 is built from 16 residues. The CDR3 sequence: CAWSSPHSPTNYGYTF. CDR3 nucleotide sequence: TGTGCCTGGAGCTCCCCCCACAGCCCGACAAACTATGGCTACACCTTC.

This clonotype was seen only a few times. The genes are TRBV6-1 and TRBJ2-2, with D possibly being TRBD1 (5 bases). The CDR3 loop spans 17 amino acids. Germline V gene lookup returns CDR1 MNHNS and CDR2 SASEGT. The ends were cut back, 8 bases at V and 1 base at J, with 20 bases in the middle. This chain's CDR3 is CASDEDTQAWNTGELFF. CDR3 DNA sequence: TGTGCCAGCGACGAGGACACCCAAGCTTGGAACACCGGGGAGCTGTTTTTT.

This clonotype was recorded a few times. One junction end does not reproduce the germline sequence, and a read error may be involved. The chain combines TRBV5-6 with TRBJ2-7, with 7 nucleotides matching TRBD2. The CDR3 is 14 amino acids. Germline CDR1 is SGHDT and CDR2 is YYEEEE. The CDR3 region has the DNA TGTGCCAGCAGCTTTGGGTCGGGGGGTCCTTGGGGGTTGTTC. Its protein is CASSFGSGGPWGLF.

Regarding this clonotype: This CDR3 fails to terminate in the conserved phenylalanine or tryptophan, so it likely reflects a read error. This chain connects TRBV29-1 to TRBJ1-2; 11 bases fit TRBD1. The CDR3 totals 15 residues. The V gene's germline CDR1 is SQVTM and CDR2 ANQGSEA. DNA for the CDR3: TGCAGCGTCACAGGGACAGGGGGGCTGGGCTATGACTACACCCTC. Protein product: CSVTGTGGLGYDYTL.

This clonotype was seen at least ten times. J is TRBJ1-2 and V is TRBV30; 7 nucleotides line up with TRBD1. The germline V gene has CDR1 GTSNPN and CDR2 SVGIG (reference sequence). V gave up 1 base and J gave up 9 bases; unmatched junction bases: 5. The CDR3 totals 12 residues. CDR3 bases: TGTGCCTGGAGTGGGACAGGTACCCGCTACACCTTC. This codes for CAWSGTGTRYTF.

This clonotype has a handful of counts. The J gene is TRBJ2-3, the V gene TRBV28, with 10 bases aligning to TRBD2. This CDR3 has 17 amino acids. Germline V CDR1 and CDR2: MDHEN, SYDVKM. Losses at the gene ends were 5 bases for V and 0 bases for J; bases not matched to a gene: 8. This CDR3 reads CASSGPGTSDSTDTQYF. The CDR3 bases are TGTGCCAGCAGTGGACCCGGGACTAGCGACAGCACAGATACGCAGTATTTT.

This clonotype was recorded many times. V is TRBV4-2 and J is TRBJ2-7; TRBD2 matches at 7 bases. The CDR3 is made up of 14 amino acids. CDR1 LGHNA and CDR2 YNFKEQ come from the germline V gene. V lost 3 bases, J lost 5 bases, and 7 bases stayed unmatched. The DNA for the CDR3 is TGTGCCAGCAGCCACCGCGGGAGTGGCGACGAGCAGTACTTC. Residues: CASSHRGSGDEQYF.

The genes are TRBV5-4 and TRBJ2-5; TRBD2 matches at 9 bases. J was trimmed by 4 bases and V by 1 base; bases with no gene match: 5. There are 15 residues in the CDR3. In germline, CDR1 is SGHNT, CDR2 YYREEE (reference sequence). This chain's CDR3 is CASSLLAGVGETQYF. Written as DNA, the CDR3 is TGTGCCAGCAGCTTGTTAGCGGGAGTAGGAGAGACCCAGTACTTC. Based on the CDR3 plus reference TRBV5-4 and TRBJ2-5, the full variable domain is ETGVTQSPTHLIKTRGQQVTLRCSSQSGHNTVSWYQQALGQGPQFIFQYYREEENGRGNFPPRFSGLQFPNYSSELNVNALELDDSALYLCASSLLAGVGETQYFGPGTRLLVL.

The chain recombines TRBV11-2 with TRBJ2-7; unclear D gene. CDR1 and CDR2 (germline): SGHAT, FQNNGV. Between the trimmed V and J ends, which lost 4 bases and 4 bases, there was a span of 11 bases. The CDR3 length is 13 residues. CDR3 bases: TGTGCCAGCAGCTATCCGGTGGGGTACGAGCAGTACTTC. It yields the protein CASSYPVGYEQYF.

This clonotype was detected only a few times. The junction and the germline gene differ at one end; a read error may be behind it. The chain employs TRBV4-1 and TRBJ2-2, with D perhaps TRBD1 (6 bases). This CDR3 region has 16 residues. From germline, CDR1 is MGHRA and CDR2 YSYEKL. The CDR3 reads CASGQEGRGSIGELFF. The CDR3 DNA sequence: TGCGCCAGCGGCCAAGAGGGCAGGGGCTCGATCGGGGAGCTGTTTTTT.

The chain is built from TRBV28 and TRBJ2-7; 7 nucleotides line up with TRBD1. There are 12 residues in the CDR3. The germline CDR1 and CDR2 sequences are MDHEN and SYDVKM. V gave up 10 bases and J gave up 3 bases; unmatched junction bases: 6. This CDR3 is CANRGDSYEQYF. The CDR3 region has the DNA TGTGCCAACAGAGGGGACAGCTACGAGCAGTACTTC.

There are a few counts of this clonotype. V usage is TRBV12-3 or TRBV12-4 and J usage is TRBJ1-4, with D hard to call. The V end was cut by 8 bases, the J end by 0 bases, with 16 bases between. The CDR3 runs 16 residues. The CDR3 here is CASLIGVSATNEKLFF. The CDR3 DNA follows: TGTGCCAGCTTAATAGGAGTCTCTGCAACTAATGAAAAACTGTTTTTT.

This clonotype has a single count. A single base separates this from a much larger clone, so it may be a read error. The V call is TRBV29-1, the J call TRBJ1-5; TRBD1 matches at 9 bases. In germline, CDR1 is SQVTM, CDR2 ANQGSEA. The CDR3 extends over 17 amino acids. CDR3 sequence: CSVPGTGPTYSNQSQHF. The DNA of the CDR3 is TGCAGCGTTCCCGGGACAGGGCCCACATATAGCAATCAGTCCCAGCATTTT.

The chain is built from TRBV28 and TRBJ2-1, with D possibly TRBD2 on 5 matching bases. CDR3 size: 14 residues. CDR1 and CDR2 (germline): MDHEN, SYDVKM. The V gene lost 2 bases and the J gene lost 10 bases, with 15 bases spanning the gap. CDR3 DNA sequence: TGTGCCAGCAGTTTAACTAGGGTCCCCGAAGAGCAGTTCTTC. Translated, it gives CASSLTRVPEEQFF.